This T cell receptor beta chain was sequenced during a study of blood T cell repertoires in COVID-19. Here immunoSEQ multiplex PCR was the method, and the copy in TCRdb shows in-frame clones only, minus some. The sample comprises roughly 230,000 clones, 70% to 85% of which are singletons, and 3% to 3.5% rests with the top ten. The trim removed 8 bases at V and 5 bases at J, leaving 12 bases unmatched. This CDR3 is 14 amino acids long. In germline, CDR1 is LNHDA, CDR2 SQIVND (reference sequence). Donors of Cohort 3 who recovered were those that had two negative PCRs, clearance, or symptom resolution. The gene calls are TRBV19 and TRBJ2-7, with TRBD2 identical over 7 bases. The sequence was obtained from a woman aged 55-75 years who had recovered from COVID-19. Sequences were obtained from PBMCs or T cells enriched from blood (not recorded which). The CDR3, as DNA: TGTGCCAGTTCCTCTCCGGGACTAAGGAACGAGCAGTACTTC. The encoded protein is CASSSPGLRNEQYF.